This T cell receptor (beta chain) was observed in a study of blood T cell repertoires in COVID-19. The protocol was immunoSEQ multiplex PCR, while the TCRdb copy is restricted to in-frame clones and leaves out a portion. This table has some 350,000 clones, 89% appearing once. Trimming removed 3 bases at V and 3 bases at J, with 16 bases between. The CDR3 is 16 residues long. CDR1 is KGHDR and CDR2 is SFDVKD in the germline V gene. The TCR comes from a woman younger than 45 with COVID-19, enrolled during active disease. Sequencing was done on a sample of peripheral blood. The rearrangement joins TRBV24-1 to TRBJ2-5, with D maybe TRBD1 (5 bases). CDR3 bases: TGTGCCACCAGTGATCCACTTAAGGGGCGCAAAGAGACCCAGTACTTC. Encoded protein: CATSDPLKGRKETQYF.